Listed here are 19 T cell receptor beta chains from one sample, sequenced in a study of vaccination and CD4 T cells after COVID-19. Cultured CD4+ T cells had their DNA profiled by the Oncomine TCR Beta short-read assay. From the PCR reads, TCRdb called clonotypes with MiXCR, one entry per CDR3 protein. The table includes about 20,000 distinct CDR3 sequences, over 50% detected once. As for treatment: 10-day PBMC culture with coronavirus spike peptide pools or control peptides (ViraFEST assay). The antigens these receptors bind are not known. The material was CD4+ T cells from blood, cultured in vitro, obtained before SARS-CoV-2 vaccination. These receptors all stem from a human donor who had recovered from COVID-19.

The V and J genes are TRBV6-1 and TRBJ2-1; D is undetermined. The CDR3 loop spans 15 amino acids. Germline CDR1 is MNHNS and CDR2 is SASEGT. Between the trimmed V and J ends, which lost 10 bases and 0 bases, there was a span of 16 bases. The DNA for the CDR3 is TGTGCCACGTCTCTGGCCGGTGGCTCCTACAATGAGCAGTTCTTC. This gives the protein CATSLAGGSYNEQFF.

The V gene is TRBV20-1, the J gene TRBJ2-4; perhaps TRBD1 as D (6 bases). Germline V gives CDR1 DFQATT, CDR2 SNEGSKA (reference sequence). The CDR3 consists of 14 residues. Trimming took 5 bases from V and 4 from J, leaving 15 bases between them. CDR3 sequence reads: CSAYDPGHKNIQYF. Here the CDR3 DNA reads TGCAGTGCTTACGACCCGGGACATAAAAACATTCAGTACTTC.

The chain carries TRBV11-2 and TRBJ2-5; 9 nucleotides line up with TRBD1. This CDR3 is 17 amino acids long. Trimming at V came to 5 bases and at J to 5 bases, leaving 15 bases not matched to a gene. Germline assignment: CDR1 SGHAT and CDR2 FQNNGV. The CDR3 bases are TGTGCCAGCAGCCTAAAGACCGGGACAGGGCGACGGGAGACCCAGTACTTC. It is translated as CASSLKTGTGRRETQYF.

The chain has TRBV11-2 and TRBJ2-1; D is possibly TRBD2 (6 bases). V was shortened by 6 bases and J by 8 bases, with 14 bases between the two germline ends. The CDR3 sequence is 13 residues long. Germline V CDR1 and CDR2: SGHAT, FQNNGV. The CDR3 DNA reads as TGTGCCAGCAGTTATAGTTGGGAGGATGAGCAGTTCTTC. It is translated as CASSYSWEDEQFF.

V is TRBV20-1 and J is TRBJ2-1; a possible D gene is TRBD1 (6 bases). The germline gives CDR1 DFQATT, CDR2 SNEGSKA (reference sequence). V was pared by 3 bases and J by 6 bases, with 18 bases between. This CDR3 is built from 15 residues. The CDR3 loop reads CSASPWAGASNEQFF. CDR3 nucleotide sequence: TGCAGTGCTAGCCCGTGGGCAGGGGCGTCCAATGAGCAGTTCTTC.

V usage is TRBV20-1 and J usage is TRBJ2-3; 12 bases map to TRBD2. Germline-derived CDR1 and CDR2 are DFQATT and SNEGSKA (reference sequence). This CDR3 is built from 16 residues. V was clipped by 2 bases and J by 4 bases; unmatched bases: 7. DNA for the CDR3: TGCAGTGCTAGATCTGGACTAGCGGGAAGTCCAGATACGCAGTATTTT. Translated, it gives CSARSGLAGSPDTQYF.

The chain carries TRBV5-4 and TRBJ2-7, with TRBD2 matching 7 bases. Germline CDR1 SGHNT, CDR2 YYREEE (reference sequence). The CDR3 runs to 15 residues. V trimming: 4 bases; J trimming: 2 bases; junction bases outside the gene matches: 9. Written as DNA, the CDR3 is TGTGCCAGCAGCCGTTTTTCTAGCGGTGCCTACGAGCAGTACTTC. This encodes CASSRFSSGAYEQYF. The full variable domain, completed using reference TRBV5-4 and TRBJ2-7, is ETGVTQSPTHLIKTRGQQVTLRCSSQSGHNTVSWYQQALGQGPQFIFQYYREEENGRGNFPPRFSGLQFPNYSSELNVNALELDDSALYLCASSRFSSGAYEQYFGPGTRLTVT.

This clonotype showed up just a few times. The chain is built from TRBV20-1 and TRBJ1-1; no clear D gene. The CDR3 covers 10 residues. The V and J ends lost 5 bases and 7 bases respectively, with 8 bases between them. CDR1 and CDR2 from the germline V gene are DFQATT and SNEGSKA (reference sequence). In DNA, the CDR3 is TGCAGTGCTGGAACAGATGAAGCTTTCTTT. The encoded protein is CSAGTDEAFF.

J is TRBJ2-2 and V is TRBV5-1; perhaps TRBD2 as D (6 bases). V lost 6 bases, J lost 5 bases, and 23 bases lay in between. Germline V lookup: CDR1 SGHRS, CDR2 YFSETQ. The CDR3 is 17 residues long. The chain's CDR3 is CASTPLGGIDRTGELFF. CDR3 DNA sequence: TGCGCCAGCACACCCCTTGGCGGGATCGATCGAACCGGGGAGCTGTTTTTT.

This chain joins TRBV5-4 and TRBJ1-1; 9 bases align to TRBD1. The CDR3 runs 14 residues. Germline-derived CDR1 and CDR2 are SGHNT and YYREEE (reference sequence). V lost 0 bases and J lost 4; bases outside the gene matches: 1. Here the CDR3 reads CASSLAGQGTEAFF. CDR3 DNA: TGTGCCAGCAGCTTGGCGGGACAGGGCACTGAAGCTTTCTTT. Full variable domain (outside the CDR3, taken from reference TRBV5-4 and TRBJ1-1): ETGVTQSPTHLIKTRGQQVTLRCSSQSGHNTVSWYQQALGQGPQFIFQYYREEENGRGNFPPRFSGLQFPNYSSELNVNALELDDSALYLCASSLAGQGTEAFFGQGTRLTVV.

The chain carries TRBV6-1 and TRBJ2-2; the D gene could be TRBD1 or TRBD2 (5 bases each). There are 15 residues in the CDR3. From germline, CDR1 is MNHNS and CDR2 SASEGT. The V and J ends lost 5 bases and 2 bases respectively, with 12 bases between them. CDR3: CASSTRDRNTGELFF. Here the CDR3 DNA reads TGTGCCAGCAGTACCCGGGACCGTAACACCGGGGAGCTGTTTTTT.

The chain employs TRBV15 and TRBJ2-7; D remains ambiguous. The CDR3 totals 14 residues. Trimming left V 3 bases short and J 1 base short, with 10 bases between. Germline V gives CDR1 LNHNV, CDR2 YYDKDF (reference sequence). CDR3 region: CATSRLIPSYEQYF. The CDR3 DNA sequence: TGTGCCACCAGCAGGTTGATCCCGTCCTACGAGCAGTACTTC.

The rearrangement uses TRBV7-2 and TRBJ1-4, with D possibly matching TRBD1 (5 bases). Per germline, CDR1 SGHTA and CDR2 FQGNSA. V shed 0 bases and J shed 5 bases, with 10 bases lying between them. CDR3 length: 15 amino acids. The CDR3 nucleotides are TGTGCCAGCAGCTTAGCGGCAGGGATCAATGAAAAACTGTTTTTT. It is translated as CASSLAAGINEKLFF.

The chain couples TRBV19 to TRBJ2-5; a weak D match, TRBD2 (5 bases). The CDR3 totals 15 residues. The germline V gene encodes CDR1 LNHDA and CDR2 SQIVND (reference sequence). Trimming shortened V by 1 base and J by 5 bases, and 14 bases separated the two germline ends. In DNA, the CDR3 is TGTGCCAGTAGTATAGTACCCGGGGATAGGGAGACCCAGTACTTC. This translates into CASSIVPGDRETQYF.

CDR3 sequence reads: CASSQKGPGQGGETQYF. Here the CDR3 DNA reads TGTGCCAGCAGCCAAAAGGGCCCGGGACAGGGGGGAGAGACCCAGTACTTC. The rearrangement uses TRBV4-2 and TRBJ2-5; 11 bases are shared with TRBD1. Germline CDR1 reads LGHNA; CDR2 reads YNFKEQ. The J segment lost 4 bases and the V segment lost 2 bases, leaving 9 bases of the junction unmatched. CDR3 length equals 17 residues.

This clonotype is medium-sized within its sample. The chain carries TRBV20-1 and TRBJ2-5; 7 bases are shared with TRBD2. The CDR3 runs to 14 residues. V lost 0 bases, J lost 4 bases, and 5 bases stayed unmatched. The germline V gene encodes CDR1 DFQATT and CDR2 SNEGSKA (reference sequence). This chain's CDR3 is CSARDPSGRETQYF. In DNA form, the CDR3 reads TGCAGTGCTAGAGATCCTAGCGGACGAGAGACCCAGTACTTC.

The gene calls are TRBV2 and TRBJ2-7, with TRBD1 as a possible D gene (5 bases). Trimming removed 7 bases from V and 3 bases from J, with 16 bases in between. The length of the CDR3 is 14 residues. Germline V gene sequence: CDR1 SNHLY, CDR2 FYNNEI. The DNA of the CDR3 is TGTGCCAGCACCAACAGGCCTCCCAGCTACGAGCAGTACTTC. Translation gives CASTNRPPSYEQYF.

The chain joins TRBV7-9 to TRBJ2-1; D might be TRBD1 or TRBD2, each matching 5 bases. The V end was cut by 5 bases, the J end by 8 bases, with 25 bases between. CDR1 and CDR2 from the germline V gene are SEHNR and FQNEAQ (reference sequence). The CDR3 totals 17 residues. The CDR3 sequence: CASSLRDRTTRKDEQFF. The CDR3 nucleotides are TGTGCCAGCAGCCTTAGGGACCGGACCACTCGGAAGGATGAGCAGTTCTTC.

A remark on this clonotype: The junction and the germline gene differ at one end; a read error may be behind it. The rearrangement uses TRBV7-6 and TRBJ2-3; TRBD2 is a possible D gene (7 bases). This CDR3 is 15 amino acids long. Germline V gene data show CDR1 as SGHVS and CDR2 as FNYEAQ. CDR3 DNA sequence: TGTGCTAGCAGCTTAGGGGGGGGTCCCACAGATACGCAGTATTTT. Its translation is CASSLGGGPTDTQYF.